These 15 T cell receptor beta chains were sequenced from one sample in a study of PD-1 blockade in classical Hodgkin lymphoma. The table came from immunoSEQ multiplex PCR; TCRdb's copy has only in-frame clones and leaves some out. The sample includes tens of thousands of clones, 80% to 90% seen only once; the top ten take around 8.3%. Every patient had relapsed following autologous stem cell transplantation, and cohorts differed in brentuximab vedotin exposure. Specimen: peripheral blood mononuclear cells (PBMCs), collected before the second cycle of nivolumab. The receptors were sampled from a human donor with classical Hodgkin lymphoma.

In DNA, the CDR3 is TGTGCCAGCAGGGGCGACAGTGTTTCCCACGAGCAGTACTTC. Its translation is CASRGDSVSHEQYF. The chain links TRBV2 to TRBJ2-7; possibly TRBD1 for D (5 bases). Looked up from germline, CDR1 is SNHLY and CDR2 is FYNNEI. This CDR3 comprises 14 residues. The V end was cut by 6 bases, the J end by 5 bases, with 17 bases between.

This chain links TRBV6-5 with TRBJ2-7; D could derive from TRBD1 or TRBD2 (5 bases each). Germline assignment: CDR1 MNHEY and CDR2 SVGAGI. CDR3 length: 15 amino acids. V gave up 1 base and J gave up 0 bases, with 10 bases separating them. The DNA for the CDR3 is TGTGCCAGCAGTTACTTGAGGGGCAGCTCCTACGAGCAGTACTTC. It is translated as CASSYLRGSSYEQYF.

The chain employs TRBV5-1 and TRBJ2-2, with a possible D match to TRBD1 (6 bases). Germline V gene data show CDR1 as SGHRS and CDR2 as YFSETQ. The CDR3 length is 14 residues. The V and J ends lost 8 bases and 6 bases respectively, with 17 bases between them. CDR3 region: CASHPGVDAGELFF. CDR3 DNA: TGCGCCAGTCACCCAGGGGTGGATGCCGGGGAGCTGTTTTTT.

The chain carries TRBV19 and TRBJ1-2; TRBD1 matches 8 bases. The trim removed 3 bases at V and 4 bases at J, leaving 10 bases unmatched. The germline V gene has CDR1 LNHDA and CDR2 SQIVND (reference sequence). This CDR3 contains 16 residues. The CDR3 reads CASSIRTGIQVYGYTF. DNA for the CDR3: TGTGCCAGTAGTATCCGGACAGGGATTCAGGTCTATGGCTACACCTTC.

The rearrangement uses TRBV5-5 and TRBJ2-5; perhaps TRBD1 as D (5 bases). Germline assignment: CDR1 SGHKS and CDR2 YYEKEE (reference sequence). This CDR3 has 15 amino acids. The V and J ends lost 0 bases and 4 bases respectively, with 13 bases between them. The DNA for the CDR3 is TGTGCCAGCAGCTTGGAATCCCTGGGGCCAGAGACCCAGTACTTC. Translating it yields CASSLESLGPETQYF.

This clone is judged medium-sized. This sequence joins TRBV4-3 and TRBJ2-7; TRBD1 is a possible D gene (5 bases). There are 15 residues in the CDR3. V was clipped by 0 bases and J by 1 base, with 10 bases between them. Germline V gives CDR1 LGHNA, CDR2 YSLEER. The CDR3 region is CASSQDQGGSYEQYF. Here the CDR3 DNA reads TGCGCCAGCAGCCAAGATCAGGGCGGATCCTACGAGCAGTACTTC.

This chain uses TRBV6-5 with TRBJ1-1; a weak D match, TRBD1 (5 bases). There are 14 residues in the CDR3. V shed 0 bases and J shed 6 bases, with 11 bases lying between them. CDR1 MNHEY and CDR2 SVGAGI come from the germline V gene. In DNA form, the CDR3 reads TGTGCCAGCAGTTACTCGGTCAGGGACGCTGAAGCTTTCTTT. This translates into CASSYSVRDAEAFF.

V and J are TRBV11-2 and TRBJ1-3, with unresolved D. The V and J ends lost 1 base and 0 bases respectively, with 13 bases between them. Germline V gene lookup returns CDR1 SGHAT and CDR2 FQNNGV. The CDR3 length is 17 residues. Here the CDR3 reads CASSLATVLFSGNTIYF. The CDR3 DNA follows: TGTGCCAGCAGCTTAGCTACGGTACTATTCTCTGGAAACACCATATATTTT.

The gene calls are TRBV4-2 and TRBJ2-7; 9 nucleotides line up with TRBD1. This CDR3 spans 14 amino acids. The J segment lost 1 base and the V segment lost 4 bases, leaving 2 bases of the junction unmatched. CDR1 LGHNA and CDR2 YNFKEQ come from the germline V gene. Here the CDR3 DNA reads TGTGCCAGCAGCCCCGGACAGGGGTCCTACGAGCAGTACTTC. As protein: CASSPGQGSYEQYF.

V usage is TRBV20-1 and J usage is TRBJ1-2; D gene unclear. Germline assignment: CDR1 DFQATT and CDR2 SNEGSKA (reference sequence). The CDR3 is 11 amino acids. With 3 bases removed from V and 2 bases from J, the gap between germline ends came to 4 bases. CDR3 coding DNA: TGCAGTGCTAGCGACAACTATGGCTACACCTTC. It codes for CSASDNYGYTF.

The chain employs TRBV4-2 and TRBJ1-5; D gene uncertain. Per germline, CDR1 LGHNA and CDR2 YNFKEQ. The CDR3 extends over 13 amino acids. Deletions cut 1 base from V and 5 bases from J, with 6 bases between. The CDR3, as DNA: TGTGCCAGCAGCCAAGGGATAGATCAGCCCCAGCATTTT. It codes for CASSQGIDQPQHF.

The gene calls are TRBV27 and TRBJ1-6; no reliable D call. The CDR3 spans 14 residues. V lost 6 bases and J 11 bases, leaving 17 bases between the germline ends. CDR1 is MNHEY and CDR2 is SMNVEV in the germline V gene (reference sequence). The DNA of the CDR3 is TGTGCCAGCAGGCCGCAGGACGTTCGTGCACCCCTCCACTTT. Translated: CASRPQDVRAPLHF.

This chain links TRBV29-1 with TRBJ2-5, with TRBD2 identical over 7 bases. Trimming cost V 3 bases and J 8 bases; bases outside gene matches: 9. From germline, CDR1 is SQVTM and CDR2 ANQGSEA. CDR3 size: 13 residues. CDR3 DNA sequence: TGCAGCGTTGAGGGACGGGAGGTTGGAACCCAGTACTTC. The encoded protein is CSVEGREVGTQYF.

The table lists this clone with a count of one. This chain joins TRBV12-5 and TRBJ2-5, with D possibly being TRBD2 (6 bases). V lost 10 bases and J lost 5, with 14 bases in between. The germline V gene encodes CDR1 LGHNT and CDR2 FRNRAP. The CDR3 has 12 residues. CDR3 nucleotides: TGTGCTACCAGAGGGGCGGGGGAGACCCAGTACTTC. This translates into CATRGAGETQYF. Full variable domain (missing parts from reference TRBV12-5 and TRBJ2-5): DARVTQTPRHKVTEMGQEVTMRCQPILGHNTVFWYRQTMMQGLELLAYFRNRAPLDDSGMPKDRFSAEMPDATLATLKIQPSEPRDSAVYFCATRGAGETQYFGPGTRLLVL.

The chain carries TRBV30 and TRBJ2-7; tentative D call: TRBD2 (6 bases). With 2 bases removed from V and 6 bases from J, the gap between germline ends came to 17 bases. This CDR3 region has 14 residues. CDR1 GTSNPN and CDR2 SVGIG come from the germline V gene (reference sequence). CDR3: CAWSRIAGTLEQYF. CDR3 DNA: TGTGCCTGGAGTCGCATCGCGGGGACCCTCGAGCAGTACTTC.